The 14 T cell receptor beta chains listed next were all sequenced from one sample in a study of blood T cell repertoires in COVID-19. Clones were read by immunoSEQ multiplex PCR, and TCRdb kept only the in-frame ones, dropping some. There are 310,000 or so clones in the sample; 65% to 90% occur only once, and more than 9% lies in the top ten. Sequenced sample: PBMCs or T cells enriched from blood (not recorded which). Every receptor here comes from a young woman who had recovered from COVID-19.

The chain is built from TRBV6-5 and TRBJ2-1; D ambiguous. Germline values: CDR1 MNHEY, CDR2 SVGAGI. The ends were cut back, 7 bases at V and 7 bases at J, with 17 bases in the middle. The CDR3 contains 14 residues. The CDR3 protein is CASTQIRAINEQFF. For the CDR3, the DNA is TGTGCCAGCACCCAAATCAGAGCGATAAATGAGCAGTTCTTC.

V and J are TRBV6-1 and TRBJ2-3; 8 bases map to TRBD2. The CDR3 is made up of 16 amino acids. The V gene end was trimmed by 4 bases and the J gene end by 0 bases; junction bases not matched to a gene: 6. The germline V gene has CDR1 MNHNS and CDR2 SASEGT. CDR3 sequence: CASSGSGGKSTDTQYF. The CDR3, as DNA: TGTGCCAGCAGTGGAAGCGGGGGAAAGAGCACAGATACGCAGTATTTT.

V gene TRBV9 combines with J gene TRBJ1-4; the D gene is possibly TRBD1 (5 bases). The CDR3 covers 15 residues. CDR1 is SGDLS and CDR2 is YYNGEE in the germline V gene. The V gene lost 2 bases and the J gene lost 6 bases, with 14 bases spanning the gap. The CDR3 reads CASSVTGLRHEKLFF. The CDR3 nucleotides read TGTGCCAGCAGCGTGACGGGACTGCGCCATGAAAAACTGTTTTTT.

A single count supports this clone. The rearrangement joins TRBV12-5 to TRBJ2-1, with 8 bases fitting TRBD1. Germline CDR1 LGHNT, CDR2 FRNRAP. The CDR3 loop spans 13 amino acids. V lost 6 bases and J lost 6; bases outside the gene matches: 4. CDR3 nucleotide sequence: TGTGCTAGTGGGGCAGGGGGCTTCAATGAGCAGTTCTTC. Protein product: CASGAGGFNEQFF.

With regard to this clone: The sample has other DNA sequences that encode this CDR3 too. The chain combines TRBV9 with TRBJ2-7; 7 bases align to TRBD1. Losses at the gene ends were 0 bases for V and 2 bases for J; bases not matched to a gene: 2. The CDR3 totals 14 residues. CDR1 and CDR2 from the germline V gene are SGDLS and YYNGEE. The CDR3 DNA reads as TGTGCCAGCAGCGTAGGCCAGGGGGCCTACGAGCAGTACTTC. Its protein product is CASSVGQGAYEQYF.

The chain employs TRBV7-3 and TRBJ2-2, with D possibly matching TRBD2 (5 bases). V shed 4 bases and J shed 5 bases, with 14 bases lying between them. Germline CDR1 is SGHTA and CDR2 is FQGTGA. The CDR3 loop spans 15 amino acids. For the CDR3, the DNA is TGTGCCAGCAGCTACACCGGAGGAGGAACCGGGGAGCTGTTTTTT. The encoded protein is CASSYTGGGTGELFF.

J is TRBJ2-4 and V is TRBV25-1; the D gene is possibly TRBD2 (6 bases). Trimming shortened V by 4 bases and J by 0 bases, and 16 bases separated the two germline ends. Germline V gives CDR1 MGHDK, CDR2 SYGVNS. The length of the CDR3 is 17 residues. CDR3 nucleotide sequence: TGTGCCAGCAGTGCCGCCGGGGACTCAGTAGCCAAAAACATTCAGTACTTC. It encodes CASSAAGDSVAKNIQYF.

The rearrangement uses TRBV20-1 and TRBJ1-2; D not resolved. Germline CDR1 is DFQATT and CDR2 is SNEGSKA (reference sequence). V was clipped by 6 bases and J by 2 bases, with 4 bases between them. The CDR3 contains 10 residues. CDR3 nucleotide sequence: TGCAGTGCCCAAAACTATGGCTACACCTTC. This translates into CSAQNYGYTF.

This chain connects TRBV19 to TRBJ2-1, with a tentative D call TRBD2 (6 bases). The CDR3 totals 11 residues. Looked up from germline, CDR1 is LNHDA and CDR2 is SQIVND (reference sequence). V lost 9 bases, J lost 7 bases, and 10 bases lay in between. The CDR3: CASYRGNEQFF. For the CDR3, the DNA is TGTGCCAGCTATCGGGGGAATGAGCAGTTCTTC.

The chain employs TRBV19 and TRBJ1-6; a possible D gene is TRBD1 (5 bases). The CDR3 runs 19 residues. Germline loops: CDR1 LNHDA, CDR2 SQIVND (reference sequence). Trimming cost V 5 bases and J 9 bases, with 29 bases left between them. The CDR3 loop reads CASSFQGGTSVYEASPLHF. CDR3 sequence (DNA): TGTGCCAGTAGTTTCCAAGGAGGGACTTCGGTGTATGAGGCTTCACCCCTCCACTTT.

The rearrangement uses TRBV12-5 and TRBJ2-3; 13 bases fit TRBD2. Germline trimming cut 2 bases from V and 3 bases from J; bases unmatched to any gene: 8. Germline CDR1 and CDR2: LGHNT and FRNRAP. The CDR3 has 18 amino acids. CDR3 region: CASGLTGLAGVDTDTQYF. CDR3 DNA: TGTGCTAGTGGTTTGACCGGACTAGCGGGGGTCGATACAGATACGCAGTATTTT.

The rearrangement links TRBV6-9 to TRBJ1-2; 8 nucleotides align to TRBD1. Germline values: CDR1 MNHGY, CDR2 SVAAGI. The J segment lost 6 bases and the V segment lost 3 bases, leaving 6 bases of the junction unmatched. CDR3 length equals 14 residues. This CDR3 is CASSYLTGGDGYTF. The DNA for the CDR3 is TGTGCCAGCAGTTACCTTACAGGGGGGGATGGCTACACCTTC.

The V gene is TRBV11-3, the J gene TRBJ1-6; possibly TRBD1 for D (5 bases). The V and J ends lost 4 bases and 7 bases respectively, with 14 bases between them. This CDR3 is 15 amino acids long. CDR1 and CDR2 from the germline V gene are SGHNT and YENEEA. The CDR3 loop reads CASSSHQGANSPLHF. CDR3 bases: TGTGCCAGCAGCTCACATCAGGGTGCGAATTCACCCCTCCACTTT.

Here the CDR3 reads CASSPGGNEQFF. In DNA, the CDR3 is TGTGCCAGCAGCCCGGGGGGCAATGAGCAGTTCTTC. The V and J genes are TRBV7-3 and TRBJ2-1; 7 bases match TRBD2. The germline V gene has CDR1 SGHTA and CDR2 FQGTGA. The CDR3 runs to 12 residues. The junction had 1 base not matched to a gene; V was cut back by 5 bases and J by 6 bases. Variable domain in full (rest from reference TRBV7-3 and TRBJ2-1): GAGVSQTPSNKVTEKGKYVELRCDPISGHTALYWYRQSLGQGPEFLIYFQGTGAADDSGLPNDRFFAVRPEGSVSTLKIQRTERGDSAVYLCASSPGGNEQFFGPGTRLTVL.